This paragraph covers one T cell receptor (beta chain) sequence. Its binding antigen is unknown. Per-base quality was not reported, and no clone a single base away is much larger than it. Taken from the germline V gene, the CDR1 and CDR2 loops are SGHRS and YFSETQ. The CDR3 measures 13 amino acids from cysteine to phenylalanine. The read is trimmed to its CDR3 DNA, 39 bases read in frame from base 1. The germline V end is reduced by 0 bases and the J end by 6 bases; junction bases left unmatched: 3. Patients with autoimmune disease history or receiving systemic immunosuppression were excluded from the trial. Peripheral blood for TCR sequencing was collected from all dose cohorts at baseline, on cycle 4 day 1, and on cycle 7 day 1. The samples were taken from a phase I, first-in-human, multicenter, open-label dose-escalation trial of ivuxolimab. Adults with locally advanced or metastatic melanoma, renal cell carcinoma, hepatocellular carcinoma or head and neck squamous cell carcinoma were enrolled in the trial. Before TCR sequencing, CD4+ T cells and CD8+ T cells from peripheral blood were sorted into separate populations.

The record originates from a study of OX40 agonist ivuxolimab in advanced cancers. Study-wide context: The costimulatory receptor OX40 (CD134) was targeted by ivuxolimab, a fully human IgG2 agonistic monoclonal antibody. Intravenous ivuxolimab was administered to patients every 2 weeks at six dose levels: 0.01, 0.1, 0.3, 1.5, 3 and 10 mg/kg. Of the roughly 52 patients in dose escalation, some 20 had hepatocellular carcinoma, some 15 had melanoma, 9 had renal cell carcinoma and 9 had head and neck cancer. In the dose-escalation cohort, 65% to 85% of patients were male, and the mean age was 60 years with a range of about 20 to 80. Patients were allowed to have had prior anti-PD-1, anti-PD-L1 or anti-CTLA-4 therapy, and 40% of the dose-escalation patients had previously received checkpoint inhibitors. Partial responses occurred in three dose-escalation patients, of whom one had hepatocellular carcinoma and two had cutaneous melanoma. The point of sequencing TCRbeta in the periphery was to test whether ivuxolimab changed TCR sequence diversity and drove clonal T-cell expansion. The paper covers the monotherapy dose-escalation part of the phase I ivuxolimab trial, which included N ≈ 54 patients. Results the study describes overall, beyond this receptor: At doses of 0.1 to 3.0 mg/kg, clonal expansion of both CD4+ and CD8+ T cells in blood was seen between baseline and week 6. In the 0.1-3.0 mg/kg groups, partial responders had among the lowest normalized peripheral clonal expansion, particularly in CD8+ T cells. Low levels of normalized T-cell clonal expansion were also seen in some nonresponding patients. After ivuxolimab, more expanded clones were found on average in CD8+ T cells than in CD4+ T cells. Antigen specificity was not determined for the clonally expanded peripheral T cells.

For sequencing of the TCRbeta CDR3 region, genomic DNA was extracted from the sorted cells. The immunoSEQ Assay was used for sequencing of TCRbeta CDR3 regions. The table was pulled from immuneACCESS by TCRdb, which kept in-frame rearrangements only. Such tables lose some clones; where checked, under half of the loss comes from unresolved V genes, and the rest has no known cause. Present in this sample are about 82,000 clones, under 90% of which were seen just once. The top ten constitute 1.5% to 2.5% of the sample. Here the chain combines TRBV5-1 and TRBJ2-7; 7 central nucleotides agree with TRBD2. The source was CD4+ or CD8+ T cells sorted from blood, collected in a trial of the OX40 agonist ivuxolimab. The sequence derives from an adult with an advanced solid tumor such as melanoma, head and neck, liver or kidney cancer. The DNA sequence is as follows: TGCGCCAGCAGCTTGGGCGCGGGAGCCGAGCAGTACTTC. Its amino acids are CASSLGAGAEQYF.